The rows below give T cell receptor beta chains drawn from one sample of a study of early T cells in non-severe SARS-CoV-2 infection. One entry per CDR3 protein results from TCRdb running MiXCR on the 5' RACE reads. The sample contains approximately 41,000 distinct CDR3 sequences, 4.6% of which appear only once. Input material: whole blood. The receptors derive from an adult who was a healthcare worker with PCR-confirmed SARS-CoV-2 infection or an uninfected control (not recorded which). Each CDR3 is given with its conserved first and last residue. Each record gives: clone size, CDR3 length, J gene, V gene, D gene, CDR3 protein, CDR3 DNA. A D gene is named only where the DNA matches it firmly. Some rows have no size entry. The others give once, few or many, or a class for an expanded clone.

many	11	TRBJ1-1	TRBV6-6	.	CATRLNTEAFF	TGTGCCACCAGGTTGAACACTGAAGCTTTCTTT
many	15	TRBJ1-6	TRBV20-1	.	CSPLSPRLDNSPLHF	TGCAGTCCACTATCCCCCAGACTCGACAATTCACCCCTCCACTTT
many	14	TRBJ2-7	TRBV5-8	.	CASSPDGPRSPQYF	TGTGCCAGCAGCCCCGATGGGCCCCGAAGCCCCCAGTACTTC
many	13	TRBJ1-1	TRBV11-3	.	CASSFAGGTEAFF	TGTGCCAGCAGCTTCGCGGGGGGGACTGAAGCTTTCTTT
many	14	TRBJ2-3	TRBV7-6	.	CASSPGLNTDTQYF	TGTGCCAGCAGCCCCGGATTGAACACAGATACGCAGTATTTT
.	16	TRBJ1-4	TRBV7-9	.	CASSRDSSYLNEKLFF	TGTGCCAGCAGCCGTGACAGCTCCTACCTTAATGAAAAACTGTTTTTT
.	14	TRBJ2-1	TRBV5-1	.	CASYPERGDNEQFF	TGCGCCTCCTACCCTGAAAGGGGAGACAATGAGCAGTTCTTC
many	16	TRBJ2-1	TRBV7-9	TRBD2	CASTGRTASSYNEQFF	TGTGCCAGCACCGGGAGGACCGCGAGCTCCTACAATGAGCAGTTCTTC
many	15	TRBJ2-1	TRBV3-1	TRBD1	CASSQGDRGTTEQFF	TGTGCCAGCAGCCAAGGAGACAGGGGCACTACTGAGCAGTTCTTC
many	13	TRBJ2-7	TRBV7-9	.	CASSSQAFYEQYF	TGTGCCAGCAGCTCCCAGGCGTTCTACGAGCAGTACTTC
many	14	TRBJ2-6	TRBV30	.	CAWWERSGANVLTF	TGTGCCTGGTGGGAACGCTCTGGGGCCAACGTCCTGACTTTC
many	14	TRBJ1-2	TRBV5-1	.	CASSLKNPWGGYTF	TGCGCCAGCAGCTTGAAGAATCCGTGGGGTGGCTACACCTTC
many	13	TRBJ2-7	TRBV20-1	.	CSARDGRSYEQYF	TGCAGTGCTAGAGATGGCAGATCCTACGAGCAGTACTTC
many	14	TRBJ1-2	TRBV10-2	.	CASSFDRSEGGYTF	TGCGCCAGCAGTTTCGACAGGAGTGAGGGTGGCTACACCTTC